This T cell receptor (beta chain) comes out of a study of shared clonotypes between healthy human individuals. Broader study findings: Between a few donors, naive CD4 clonotypes were shared at a level of roughly 5.5%.

At a deep level, the assay was run. Authors' analysis steps: Owing to the provision of junction-only sequences devoid of quality scores by immunoSEQ, filtering differed. Some clones are missing from TCRdb's copy, which holds only in-frame ones; the method was immunoSEQ multiplex PCR. Clone size and the V and J calls come from that table; the DNA yielded D and trimming. The table has roughly 2.2 million clones, 93% seen once. Worth noting for this clone: Its antigen is still unknown.

This clonotype originated in a man between 18 and 35 years old in good health. Some clones in this sample may be carry-over from other donors' samples. The sample was naive CD4+ T cells from PBMCs. Described subset: CD45RA+ positively selected.

The CDR3 coding sequence is TGTGCCAGCAGCCCTCGACCGACAGGGGAGAACACTGAAGCTTTCTTT. Protein product: CASSPRPTGENTEAFF. The chain combines TRBV5-4 with TRBJ1-1; 8 nucleotides align to TRBD1. Germline CDR1 and CDR2: SGHNT and YYREEE (reference sequence). CDR3 length: 16 amino acids. J lost 1 base, V lost 4 bases, and 9 bases had no gene match. Looking up the rest from reference TRBV5-4 and TRBJ1-1 gives the full variable domain: ETGVTQSPTHLIKTRGQQVTLRCSSQSGHNTVSWYQQALGQGPQFIFQYYREEENGRGNFPPRFSGLQFPNYSSELNVNALELDDSALYLCASSPRPTGENTEAFFGQGTRLTVV.